These T cell receptor beta chains were read from a single sample in a study of beta chain features in type 1 diabetes. Generated by immunoSEQ multiplex PCR, the TCRdb table keeps only in-frame clones and is missing some. The table includes about 120,000 clones, 15% to 20% detected once. The sequenced sample consisted of central memory CD4+ T cells from blood. These receptors all come from a man between 25 and 39 years old with type 1 diabetes. CDR3s include the opening cysteine and the closing phenylalanine or tryptophan. D genes are given only for firm matches. Clone size is not always given. Where it is, it says once, few, many or a class for expanded clones.

TRBV30	-	-	TRBJ2-1	TGTGCCTGGAAACAGGGCTTTATCGATGAGCAGTTCTTC	CAWKQGFIDEQFF
TRBV10-3	few	-	TRBJ2-5	TGTGCCATCCGGGGAGTCGGGGAGACCCAGTACTTC	CAIRGVGETQYF
TRBV9	-	-	TRBJ1-4	TGTGCCAGCAGCCTCCGTGGTCAAGAGAATGAAAAACTGTTTTTT	CASSLRGQENEKLFF
TRBV28	few	-	TRBJ2-7	TGTGCCAGCAGTTCCAGACACAGGGAATCCCAGTACTTC	CASSSRHRESQYF
TRBV9	-	-	TRBJ2-3	TGTGCCAGCAGCCCGACGGGCAGGGGTGGAGCAGATACGCAGTATTTT	CASSPTGRGGADTQYF
TRBV6-5	-	TRBD1	TRBJ1-2	TGTGCCAGCAGTTCCCAATCGTCCGACAGGGCCCGCTACACCTTC	CASSSQSSDRARYTF
TRBV7-9	-	-	TRBJ2-1	TGTGCCAGCAGCTCCTTCAATGAGCAGTTCTTC	CASSSFNEQFF
TRBV28	-	-	TRBJ1-2	TGTGCCAGCAGTTTAATGGGCTATGGCTACACCTTC	CASSLMGYGYTF
TRBV6-5	few	TRBD1	TRBJ2-4	TGTGCCAGCAGTGGACAGGGGGCAGCCAAAAACATTCAGTACTTC	CASSGQGAAKNIQYF
TRBV7-2	few	-	TRBJ1-2	TGTGCCAGCAGCACGGGTGCCTCTGGCTACACCTTC	CASSTGASGYTF
TRBV7-2	few	-	TRBJ1-2	TGTGCCAGCAGCTTAAGCGATAACTATGGCTACACCTTC	CASSLSDNYGYTF
TRBV4-2	few	TRBD1	TRBJ2-7	TGTGCCAGCAGTCGGGACAGGGTTTCCTACGAGCAGTACTTC	CASSRDRVSYEQYF
TRBV7-2	-	-	TRBJ1-1	TGTGCCAGCAGCTTCCCACCGAGGGGGAACACTGAAGCTTTCTTT	CASSFPPRGNTEAFF
TRBV5-4	-	TRBD1	TRBJ2-2	TGTGCCAGCAGCTCGACATACAGGGGAACCGGGGAGCTGTTTTTT	CASSSTYRGTGELFF
TRBV7-2	few	-	TRBJ2-5	TGTGCCAGCAGCTTGAACGGAGGGGAGACCCAGTACTTC	CASSLNGGETQYF